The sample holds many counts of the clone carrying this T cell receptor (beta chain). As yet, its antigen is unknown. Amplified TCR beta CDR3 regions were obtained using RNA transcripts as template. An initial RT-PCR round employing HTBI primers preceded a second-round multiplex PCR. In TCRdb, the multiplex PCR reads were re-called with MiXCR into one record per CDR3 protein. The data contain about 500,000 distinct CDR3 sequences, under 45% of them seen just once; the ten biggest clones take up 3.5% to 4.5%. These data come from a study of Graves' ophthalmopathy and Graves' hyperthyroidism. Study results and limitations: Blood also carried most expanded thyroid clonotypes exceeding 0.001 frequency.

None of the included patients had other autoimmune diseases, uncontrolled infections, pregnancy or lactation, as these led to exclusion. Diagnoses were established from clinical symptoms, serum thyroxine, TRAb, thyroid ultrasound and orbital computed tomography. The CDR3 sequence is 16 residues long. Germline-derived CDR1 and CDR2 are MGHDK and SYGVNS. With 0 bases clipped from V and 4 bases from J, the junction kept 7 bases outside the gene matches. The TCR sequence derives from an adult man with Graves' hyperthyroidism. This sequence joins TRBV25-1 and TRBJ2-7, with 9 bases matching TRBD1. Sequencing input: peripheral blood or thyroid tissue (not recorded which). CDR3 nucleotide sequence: TGTGCCAGCAGTGAATATGGGGGACAGGGCTTTTACGAGCAGTACTTC. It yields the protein CASSEYGGQGFYEQYF.